Listed below are T cell receptor beta chains from one sample, sequenced in a study of CD8+CD57+ T cells in acquired aplastic anemia. One entry per CDR3 protein results from TCRdb running MiXCR on the reads. The sample yields approximately 300,000 distinct CDR3 sequences, under 60% seen once. The sequenced sample consisted of sorted CD4+, CD8+, or CD8+CD57+ T cells (not recorded which) from PBMCs. These receptors were taken from a human donor with aplastic anemia. CDR3s include the opening cysteine and the closing phenylalanine or tryptophan. Fields, in order: clone size, V gene, J gene, D gene, CDR3 protein. A D gene is named only where the DNA matches it firmly. Size values are once, few and many counts, or a class for expanded clones, and some rows have none.

abundance: -; v_gene: TRBV10-3; j_gene: TRBJ2-5; d_gene: TRBD2; CDR3aa: CAIKSGTSGSIREETQYF
abundance: -; v_gene: TRBV7-2; j_gene: TRBJ2-2; d_gene: -; CDR3aa: CASSFPGGELFF
abundance: few; v_gene: TRBV5-1; j_gene: TRBJ1-3; d_gene: -; CDR3aa: CASSTVGNTIYF
abundance: -; v_gene: TRBV2; j_gene: TRBJ2-7; d_gene: TRBD2; CDR3aa: CASSLSPSGSTYYGQYF
abundance: -; v_gene: TRBV20-1; j_gene: TRBJ2-7; d_gene: -; CDR3aa: CSATQGNSCEQYF
abundance: many; v_gene: TRBV6-1; j_gene: TRBJ2-2; d_gene: -; CDR3aa: CASSEWAGSQNTGELFF
abundance: -; v_gene: TRBV9; j_gene: TRBJ2-7; d_gene: TRBD2; CDR3aa: CASSTLAGAGYEQYF
abundance: -; v_gene: TRBV12-3/TRBV12-4; j_gene: TRBJ1-2; d_gene: -; CDR3aa: CASRPGVNYGYTF
abundance: -; v_gene: TRBV5-4; j_gene: TRBJ2-1; d_gene: -; CDR3aa: CASSPAGGTNEQFF
abundance: -; v_gene: TRBV29-1; j_gene: TRBJ2-3; d_gene: -; CDR3aa: CSVDVGSTDTRYF
abundance: -; v_gene: TRBV24-1; j_gene: TRBJ1-1; d_gene: -; CDR3aa: CATSDSHTEAFF
abundance: -; v_gene: TRBV20-1; j_gene: TRBJ1-2; d_gene: -; CDR3aa: CSARETYGYTF
abundance: few; v_gene: TRBV10-2; j_gene: TRBJ1-2; d_gene: -; CDR3aa: CASSYRDGYTF
abundance: many; v_gene: TRBV4-1; j_gene: TRBJ2-1; d_gene: -; CDR3aa: CASSQGAARGLYNEQFF
abundance: -; v_gene: TRBV7-8; j_gene: TRBJ1-1; d_gene: -; CDR3aa: CASSHEHTEAFF
abundance: -; v_gene: TRBV25-1; j_gene: TRBJ1-4; d_gene: TRBD1; CDR3aa: CASGEKQGWTNEKLFF
abundance: many; v_gene: TRBV6-5; j_gene: TRBJ1-3; d_gene: TRBD1; CDR3aa: CASSYSRGLGNTIYF
abundance: few; v_gene: TRBV6-1; j_gene: TRBJ1-5; d_gene: -; CDR3aa: CASSEAGLYSNQPQHF
abundance: many; v_gene: TRBV6-5; j_gene: TRBJ2-1; d_gene: -; CDR3aa: CASRPDHNYNEQFF
abundance: -; v_gene: TRBV11-3; j_gene: TRBJ2-3; d_gene: -; CDR3aa: CASSPRVEDTQYF
abundance: -; v_gene: TRBV7-6; j_gene: TRBJ1-2; d_gene: -; CDR3aa: CASSLAAGSPVPNYGYTF
abundance: many; v_gene: TRBV9; j_gene: TRBJ2-1; d_gene: TRBD2; CDR3aa: CASSVGLAEIQGEQFF
abundance: many; v_gene: TRBV12-3/TRBV12-4; j_gene: TRBJ1-2; d_gene: -; CDR3aa: CASSFSGSYGYTF
abundance: -; v_gene: TRBV5-1; j_gene: TRBJ1-1; d_gene: -; CDR3aa: CASWVTGSMNTEAFF
abundance: many; v_gene: TRBV24-1; j_gene: TRBJ1-1; d_gene: -; CDR3aa: CATSVTGNTEAFF
abundance: -; v_gene: TRBV20-1; j_gene: TRBJ2-2; d_gene: -; CDR3aa: CSARSGELFF
abundance: -; v_gene: TRBV20-1; j_gene: TRBJ2-1; d_gene: -; CDR3aa: CSASSHQVNEQFF
abundance: -; v_gene: TRBV2; j_gene: TRBJ2-3; d_gene: -; CDR3aa: CASSLVQGADTQYF
abundance: many; v_gene: TRBV6-5; j_gene: TRBJ2-7; d_gene: TRBD2; CDR3aa: CASSYSGGLEQYF
abundance: -; v_gene: TRBV2; j_gene: TRBJ1-5; d_gene: -; CDR3aa: CATGSSSPQHF